This is a list of T cell receptor beta chains from one sample in a study of CD8 T cells in Susac syndrome. TCRdb passed the immunoSEQ multiplex PCR reads through MiXCR, listing each CDR3 protein once. The table lists about 120,000 distinct CDR3 sequences, around 94% of them singletons. Sample: CD8+ T cells from PBMCs. All receptors derive from a human donor with Susac syndrome. CDR3s include the opening cysteine and the closing phenylalanine or tryptophan. D genes are given only for firm matches. A clone size is listed for some rows: how often the clone was seen (once, few, many), or a class if it is expanded.

d_call	clone_size	j_call	v_call	cdr3_aa	cdr3_nt
NA	NA	TRBJ2-5	TRBV19	CASSPGRQETQYF	TGTGCCAGTAGTCCTGGACGCCAAGAGACCCAGTACTTC
NA	NA	TRBJ2-5	TRBV14	CASSLNTGSEETQYF	TGTGCCAGCAGCCTCAATACGGGAAGTGAGGAGACCCAGTACTTC
NA	NA	TRBJ1-5	TRBV18	CASSPLRKRGPNQPQHF	TGTGCCAGCTCACCCCTCAGGAAAAGGGGACCCAATCAGCCCCAGCATTTT
TRBD1	NA	TRBJ2-1	TRBV13	CASSLEGQGPEQFF	TGTGCCAGCAGCTTAGAGGGACAGGGGCCTGAGCAGTTCTTC
NA	NA	TRBJ1-2	TRBV4-3	CASSQDPFPGSGGYTF	TGCGCCAGCAGCCAAGATCCCTTTCCCGGGTCGGGTGGCTACACCTTC
NA	NA	TRBJ1-1	TRBV21-1	CASSDRAGTFF	TGTGCCAGCAGCGACCGGGCCGGGACTTTCTTT
TRBD1	NA	TRBJ2-7	TRBV5-1	CASSLAGTAYEQYF	TGCGCCAGCAGCTTGGCCGGGACAGCATACGAGCAGTACTTC
NA	NA	TRBJ2-7	TRBV12-3/TRBV12-4	CASSPIPGYTYEQYF	TGTGCCAGCAGTCCCATCCCCGGGTACACCTACGAGCAGTACTTC
NA	NA	TRBJ2-1	TRBV20-1	CSARDRVEEQFF	TGCAGTGCTAGAGACAGAGTAGAGGAGCAGTTCTTC
NA	NA	TRBJ2-5	TRBV4-1	CASSQSWAQETQYF	TGCGCCAGCAGCCAATCGTGGGCCCAAGAGACCCAGTACTTC
NA	once	TRBJ1-3	TRBV6-6	CASSWDQGEGWNTIYF	TGTGCCAGCAGTTGGGACCAAGGAGAGGGGTGGAACACCATATATTTT
NA	few	TRBJ1-1	TRBV12-3/TRBV12-4	CASSFGSMNTEAFF	TGTGCCAGCAGTTTTGGCAGTATGAACACTGAAGCTTTCTTT
TRBD2	NA	TRBJ2-7	TRBV10-2	CASLPSGLAGDYEQYF	TGCGCCAGCCTTCCTTCGGGTCTAGCGGGAGACTACGAGCAGTACTTC
TRBD1	NA	TRBJ1-6	TRBV20-1	CSARTDRGSLRSPLHF	TGCAGTGCTAGAACGGACAGGGGGTCGCTACGGTCACCCCTCCACTTT
TRBD1	NA	TRBJ1-5	TRBV4-1	CASSPQGVRGSNQPQHF	TGCGCCAGCAGCCCTCAGGGGGTACGGGGTAGCAATCAGCCCCAGCATTTT
NA	NA	TRBJ2-2	TRBV7-9	CASSSGEVSGELFF	TGTGCCAGCAGTTCGGGAGAGGTGTCTGGGGAGCTGTTTTTT
NA	NA	TRBJ1-1	TRBV7-9	CASSPDVGTEAFF	TGTGCCAGCAGCCCCGACGTGGGAACTGAAGCTTTCTTT
TRBD1	NA	TRBJ1-1	TRBV27	CASSQDRGLTEAFF	TGTGCCAGCAGCCAGGACAGGGGGCTAACTGAAGCTTTCTTT
NA	NA	TRBJ1-2	TRBV7-9	CASSFEPYGYTF	TGTGCCAGCAGCTTCGAGCCCTATGGCTACACCTTC
TRBD2	NA	TRBJ2-7	TRBV18	CASSPTSGAYEQYF	TGTGCCAGCTCACCGACTAGCGGGGCCTACGAGCAGTACTTC
NA	NA	TRBJ2-7	TRBV5-1	CASSNRDHSSYEQYF	TGCGCCAGCAGCAACCGGGACCACAGCTCCTACGAGCAGTACTTC
TRBD1	NA	TRBJ2-3	TRBV12-3/TRBV12-4	CASRNLGQGTDTQYF	TGTGCCAGCAGGAACCTAGGACAGGGGACAGATACGCAGTATTTT
NA	NA	TRBJ2-1	TRBV30	CAWTEASEQFF	TGTGCCTGGACCGAGGCGAGTGAGCAGTTCTTC
TRBD1	NA	TRBJ1-2	TRBV30	CAWSPGAGGGYGYTF	TGTGCCTGGTCTCCCGGGGCAGGGGGAGGCTATGGCTACACCTTC
NA	NA	TRBJ2-7	TRBV29-1	CSVEVRVGYEQYF	TGCAGCGTTGAAGTCCGAGTCGGCTACGAGCAGTACTTC
TRBD1	NA	TRBJ2-7	TRBV7-8	CASSFTGGTYEQYF	TGTGCCAGCAGCTTCACAGGGGGAACCTACGAGCAGTACTTC
NA	few	TRBJ2-7	TRBV20-1	CSALGFQSSYEQYF	TGCAGTGCCCTTGGATTTCAGAGTTCCTACGAGCAGTACTTC
TRBD2	NA	TRBJ2-1	TRBV6-5	CASSSWTSGYNEQFF	TGTGCCAGCAGTTCTTGGACTAGCGGGTACAATGAGCAGTTCTTC
NA	NA	TRBJ2-7	TRBV2	CASSEEASLGYEQYF	TGTGCCAGCAGTGAAGAGGCTAGCCTCGGCTACGAGCAGTACTTC
NA	NA	TRBJ2-3	TRBV6-5	CASSYSAGTDTQYF	TGTGCCAGCAGTTACTCGGCAGGAACAGATACGCAGTATTTT
TRBD1	NA	TRBJ1-2	TRBV9	CASGVGTDFNYGYTF	TGTGCCAGCGGAGTGGGGACAGACTTTAACTATGGCTACACCTTC
NA	NA	TRBJ2-2	TRBV5-4	CASSLTLLNTGELFF	TGTGCCAGCAGCTTGACCCTGCTAAACACCGGGGAGCTGTTTTTT
TRBD2	NA	TRBJ2-2	TRBV20-1	CSARDPGGANTGELFF	TGCAGTGCTAGAGACCCCGGGGGGGCGAACACCGGGGAGCTGTTTTTT
NA	NA	TRBJ1-2	TRBV9	CASSGGSSSSVGGYTF	TGTGCCAGCAGCGGCGGTAGTAGTTCGTCGGTCGGAGGCTACACCTTC
NA	NA	TRBJ2-1	TRBV5-4	CASSLVTENEQFF	TGTGCCAGCAGCTTGGTGACAGAGAATGAGCAGTTCTTC
NA	NA	TRBJ2-2	TRBV5-1	CASSPPSGTGELFF	TGCGCCAGCAGCCCCCCAAGCGGAACCGGGGAGCTGTTTTTT
NA	NA	TRBJ1-1	TRBV18	CASSLAVGGTEAFF	TGTGCCAGCTCACTCGCCGTCGGGGGCACTGAAGCTTTCTTT
NA	few	TRBJ2-2	TRBV6-5	CASSYVSSGAGELFF	TGTGCCAGCAGTTATGTATCTTCAGGGGCCGGGGAGCTGTTTTTT
TRBD1	NA	TRBJ1-1	TRBV7-9	CASSSRDRAGNTEAFF	TGTGCCAGCAGCTCCCGGGACAGGGCGGGGAACACTGAAGCTTTCTTT
NA	NA	TRBJ1-2	TRBV11-1	CASSLGTGHYGYTF	TGTGCCAGCAGCTTAGGAACTGGACATTATGGCTACACCTTC
NA	NA	TRBJ2-1	TRBV5-6	CASSPRDGDYNEQFF	TGTGCCAGCAGTCCCCGGGACGGGGACTACAATGAGCAGTTCTTC
NA	NA	TRBJ2-7	TRBV28	CASSFGFTYEQYF	TGTGCCAGCAGTTTCGGCTTCACCTACGAGCAGTACTTC
NA	NA	TRBJ2-1	TRBV27	CASSLYSGVPYNEQFF	TGTGCCAGCAGTTTATACTCCGGAGTTCCCTACAATGAGCAGTTCTTC
NA	NA	TRBJ2-7	TRBV6-1	CASSGRQAPYEQYF	TGTGCCAGCAGTGGGAGACAGGCGCCCTACGAGCAGTACTTC
NA	NA	TRBJ1-2	TRBV2	CATLGAHYGYTF	TGTGCCACCCTCGGGGCCCACTATGGCTACACCTTC
NA	NA	TRBJ2-7	TRBV5-1	CASSVDRPYEQYF	TGCGCCAGCAGCGTGGACAGACCTTACGAGCAGTACTTC
NA	few	TRBJ2-3	TRBV5-4	CASSFSDPGSDTQYF	TGTGCCAGCAGTTTTTCAGATCCAGGCTCAGATACGCAGTATTTT
TRBD2	NA	TRBJ2-7	TRBV27	CASSPGTSASYEQYF	TGTGCCAGCAGTCCCGGGACTAGCGCATCCTACGAGCAGTACTTC
NA	NA	TRBJ2-6	TRBV5-1	CASSPELGVKAGANVLTF	TGCGCCAGCAGCCCGGAACTGGGGGTTAAGGCTGGGGCCAACGTCCTGACTTTC